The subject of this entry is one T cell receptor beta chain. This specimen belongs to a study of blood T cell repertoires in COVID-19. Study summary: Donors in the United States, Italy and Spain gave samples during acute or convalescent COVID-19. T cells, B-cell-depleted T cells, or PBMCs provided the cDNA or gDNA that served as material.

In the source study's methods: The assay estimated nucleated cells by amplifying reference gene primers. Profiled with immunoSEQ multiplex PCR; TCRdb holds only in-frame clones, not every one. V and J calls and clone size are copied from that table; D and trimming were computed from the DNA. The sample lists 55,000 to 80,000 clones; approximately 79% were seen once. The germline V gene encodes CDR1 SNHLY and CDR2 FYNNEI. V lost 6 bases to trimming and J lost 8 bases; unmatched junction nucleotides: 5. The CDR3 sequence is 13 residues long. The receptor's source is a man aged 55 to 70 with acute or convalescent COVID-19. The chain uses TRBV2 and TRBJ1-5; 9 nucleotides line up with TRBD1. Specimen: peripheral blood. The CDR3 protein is CASRQTGGKPQHF. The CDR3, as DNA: TGTGCCAGCAGACAGACAGGGGGGAAGCCCCAGCATTTT.